This T cell receptor beta chain was identified during a study of blood T cell repertoires in COVID-19. Under the authors' procedure: Nucleated cell counts were estimated from reference gene primer amplification. Sequencing was performed with immunoSEQ multiplex PCR; in TCRdb, only in-frame clones are kept and a portion is missing. For V, J and clone size, that table is used; D and trimming come from the DNA. The data show just over 60,000 clones, with roughly 84% seen just once and roughly 22% held by the top ten. The V and J ends lost 0 bases and 3 bases respectively, with 11 bases between them. Germline V gene sequence: CDR1 LNHDA, CDR2 SQIVND (reference sequence). CDR3 length: 16 amino acids.

J is TRBJ2-2 and V is TRBV19; the D gene is possibly TRBD2 (6 bases). The sequenced sample consisted of peripheral blood. This sequence was found in a woman aged 80 or older with active or convalescent COVID-19. CDR3 residues: CASSIDAGIYTGELFF. CDR3 DNA sequence: TGTGCCAGTAGTATAGATGCGGGAATATACACCGGGGAGCTGTTTTTT.